The clone carrying this TCR beta chain was seen once. Its antigen remains unknown. The primer mix had 60 Vbeta and 13 Jbeta primers. TCRdb keeps only in-frame clones here, not all; method: immunoSEQ multiplex PCR. The data show about 85,000 clones, about 80% seen once. The data were taken from a study of cytomegalovirus exposure and HLA in healthy donors. Study-level findings and limits: According to an earlier analysis, most TCR beta V segments yielded productive rearrangements about 87% or about 30% of the time. When a later analysis was performed, an Asian-associated ancestry cluster reportedly had fewer N-insertions than the roughly 700-donor mean.

Germline CDR1 GTSNPN, CDR2 SVGIG (reference sequence). This CDR3 contains 15 residues. Trimming cost V 0 bases and J 6 bases, with 15 bases left between them. This clonotype was obtained from a man aged 50 to 59 in good health and CMV-seropositive. This rearrangement joins TRBV30 to TRBJ1-5; D may be TRBD1 (6 bases). The sample was PBMCs. CDR3 nucleotide sequence: TGTGCCTGGAGTGTACCTCCAGGGGCGGGTCAGCCCCAGCATTTT. Residues: CAWSVPPGAGQPQHF.